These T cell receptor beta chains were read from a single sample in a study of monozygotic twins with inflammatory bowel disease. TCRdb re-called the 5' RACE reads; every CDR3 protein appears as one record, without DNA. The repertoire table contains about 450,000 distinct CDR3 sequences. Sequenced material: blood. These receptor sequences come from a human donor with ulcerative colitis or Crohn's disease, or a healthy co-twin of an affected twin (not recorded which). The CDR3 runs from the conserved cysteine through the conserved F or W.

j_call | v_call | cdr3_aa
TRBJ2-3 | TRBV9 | CASSVRLAESTDTQYF
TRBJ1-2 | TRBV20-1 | CSAPLREGGPNYGYTF
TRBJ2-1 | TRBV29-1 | CSALTGGEQFF
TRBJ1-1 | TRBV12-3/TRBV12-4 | CASSTILRGRGNTEAFF
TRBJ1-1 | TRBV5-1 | CASAIKNTEAFF
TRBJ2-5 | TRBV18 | CASSPAGGLETQYF
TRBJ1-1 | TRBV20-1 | CSAPGQLNTEAFF
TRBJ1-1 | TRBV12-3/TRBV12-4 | CASSLVTGVTEAFF
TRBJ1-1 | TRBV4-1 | CASSRTDGNTEAFF
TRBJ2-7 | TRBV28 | CASSSGTGIYEQYF
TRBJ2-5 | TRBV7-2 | CASSSSGRSQETQYF
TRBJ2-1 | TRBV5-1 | CASSLAELYNEQFF
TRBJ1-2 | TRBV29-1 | CSALNQGSYGYTF
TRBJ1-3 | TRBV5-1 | CASSLAGPSSGNTIYF
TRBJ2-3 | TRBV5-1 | CASRLQLTETQYF
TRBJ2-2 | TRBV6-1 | CASSESGESGELFF
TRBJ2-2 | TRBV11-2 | CASRKSGDISGELFF
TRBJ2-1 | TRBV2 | CASKVSGIDYNEQFF
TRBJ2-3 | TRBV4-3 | CASSQELAGASTDTQYF
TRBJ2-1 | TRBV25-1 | CASSERRLGVLVF
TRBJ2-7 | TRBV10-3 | CAISPGQGEQYF
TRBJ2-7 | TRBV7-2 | CASSWTDGTDEQYF
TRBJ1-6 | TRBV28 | CASSFPTGNSPLHF
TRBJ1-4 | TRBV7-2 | CASSLEWGLPGKLFF
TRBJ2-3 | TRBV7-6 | CASSRPSLGYTDTQYF
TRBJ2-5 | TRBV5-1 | CASSPGLAGELETQYF
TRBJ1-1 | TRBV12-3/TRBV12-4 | CASSLLGQPAFF
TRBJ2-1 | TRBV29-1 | CSVCFLGDNEQFF
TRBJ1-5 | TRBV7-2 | CASSLEMVGQPQHF
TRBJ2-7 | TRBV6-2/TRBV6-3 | CASSWTPSSYEQYF
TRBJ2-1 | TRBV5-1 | CASSLIDREGNEQFF
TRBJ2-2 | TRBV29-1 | CSVEEPKGAPNTGELFF
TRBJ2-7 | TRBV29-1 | CSVTGIYSYEQYF
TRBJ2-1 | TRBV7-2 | CASSSGVAGGRYNEQFF
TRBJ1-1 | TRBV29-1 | CSVALGANTEAFF
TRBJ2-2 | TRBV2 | CASSGATGSGELFF
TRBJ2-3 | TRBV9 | CASSVEGRETDTQYF
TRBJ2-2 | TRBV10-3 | CAISESGGGELFF
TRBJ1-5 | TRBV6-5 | CASSYLGTENQPQHF
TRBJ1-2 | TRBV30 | CAWSVLSSNYGYTF
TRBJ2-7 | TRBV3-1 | CASSHRDRAFEQYF
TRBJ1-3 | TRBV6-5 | CASHTSSGNTIYF
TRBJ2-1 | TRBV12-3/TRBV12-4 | CASSLLAGANEQFF
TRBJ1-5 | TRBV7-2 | CASSRQGREPQHF
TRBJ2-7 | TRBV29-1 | CSVEEGTGSSEQYF
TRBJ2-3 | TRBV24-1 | CATSAQVDTQYF